The 23 T cell receptor beta chains below all came from one sample that was sequenced in a study of early T cells in non-severe SARS-CoV-2 infection. TCRdb processed the 5' RACE reads anew with MiXCR; each CDR3 protein has one entry. The sample records 40,000 to 55,000 distinct CDR3 sequences, about 6% being singletons. The source was whole blood, collected at baseline. The receptors were sampled from an adult who was a healthcare worker with PCR-confirmed SARS-CoV-2 infection or an uninfected control (not recorded which).

This clonotype was seen repeatedly, ten times or more. The chain recombines TRBV6-2 or TRBV6-3 with TRBJ2-7; D is tentatively TRBD1 or TRBD2 (5 bases each). Per the germline V gene, CDR1 is MNHEY and CDR2 is SVGEGT. Trimming left V 2 bases short and J 1 base short, with 15 bases between. The length of the CDR3 is 16 residues. CDR3 nucleotides: TGTGCCAGCAGTTACGGGGCAAGGACTTATTCCTACGAGCAGTACTTC. This sequence encodes CASSYGARTYSYEQYF.

J is TRBJ1-6 and V is TRBV12-3 or TRBV12-4; D remains ambiguous. The V gene lost 1 base and the J gene lost 7 bases, with 11 bases spanning the gap. This CDR3 has 15 amino acids. CDR3 nucleotide sequence: TGTGCCAGCAGTTTAGATCGGGGAGGGAATTCACCCCTCCACTTT. This encodes CASSLDRGGNSPLHF.

This clonotype is classed as medium-sized. Written as DNA, the CDR3 is TGTGCCAGCAGTTACGGTAACAACAGGGGTCAGAACACCGGGGAGCTGTTTTTT. Protein product: CASSYGNNRGQNTGELFF. V usage is TRBV6-6 and J usage is TRBJ2-2, with 7 bases lining up with TRBD1. Germline values: CDR1 MNHNY, CDR2 SVGAGI (reference sequence). CDR3 length equals 18 residues. With V trimmed by 2 bases and J by 1 base, 10 bases remained unmatched.

This clonotype was counted between two and nine times. The rearrangement links TRBV5-1 to TRBJ2-7; no clear D. CDR1 is SGHRS and CDR2 is YFSETQ in the germline V gene. This CDR3 spans 13 amino acids. The V end lost 3 bases, the J end lost 3 bases, and 10 bases lay between the germline ends. Written as DNA, the CDR3 is TGCGCCAGCAGCTCAGGCACAGTCTACGAGCAGTACTTC. Translation: CASSSGTVYEQYF.

Many counts were recorded for this clonotype. The J gene is TRBJ1-6, the V gene TRBV21-1. TRBV21-1 is reported as a pseudogene. This CDR3 is 19 amino acids long. The CDR3 is CASSKDPVLVVSYNSPLHF. The CDR3 nucleotides are TGTGCCAGCAGCAAAGACCCAGTTCTCGTGGTCTCCTATAATTCACCCCTCCACTTT.

V usage is TRBV5-4 and J usage is TRBJ2-3; TRBD2 agrees at 14 bases. The ends lost 0 bases at V and 6 bases at J; junction bases unmatched: 0. The CDR3 extends over 15 amino acids. Germline V CDR1 and CDR2: SGHNT, YYREEE (reference sequence). The CDR3 loop is CASSLGLAGGDTQYF. As DNA, the CDR3 is TGTGCCAGCAGCTTGGGACTAGCGGGGGGGGATACGCAGTATTTT. Combining the CDR3 with reference TRBV5-4 and TRBJ2-3 gives the whole variable domain ETGVTQSPTHLIKTRGQQVTLRCSSQSGHNTVSWYQQALGQGPQFIFQYYREEENGRGNFPPRFSGLQFPNYSSELNVNALELDDSALYLCASSLGLAGGDTQYFGPGTRLTVL.

This clonotype was recorded a few times. This chain connects TRBV5-1 to TRBJ2-5, with D unclear. In germline, CDR1 is SGHRS, CDR2 YFSETQ. The CDR3 is 14 residues long. Between the trimmed V and J ends, which lost 0 bases and 1 base, there was a span of 7 bases. The CDR3, as DNA: TGCGCCAGCAGCTTGGGGCCCGCCCAAGAGACCCAGTACTTC. Its protein is CASSLGPAQETQYF.

To note about this clonotype: This may be a read error: a much more frequent sequence differs by one nucleotide. V gene TRBV7-9 combines with J gene TRBJ2-5; 8 nucleotides match TRBD2. The CDR3 sequence is 13 residues long. Germline CDR1 reads SEHNR; CDR2 reads FQNEAQ (reference sequence). The CDR3 sequence: CVSSLAGLETQYF. CDR3 sequence (DNA): TGTGTCAGCAGCTTAGCGGGACTAGAGACCCAGTACTTC.

This clonotype was seen repeatedly, ten times or more. The chain is built from TRBV12-3 or TRBV12-4 and TRBJ2-1, with a possible D match to TRBD2 (7 bases). This CDR3 has 15 amino acids. Trimming shortened V by 3 bases and J by 7 bases, and 16 bases separated the two germline ends. The CDR3 sequence: CASSFEGGLDNEQFF. Written as DNA, the CDR3 is TGTGCCAGCAGTTTTGAGGGGGGGCTCGATAATGAGCAGTTCTTC.

This clonotype was picked up many times. This chain links TRBV3-1 with TRBJ1-1; D uncertain. Germline-derived CDR1 and CDR2 are LGHDT and YNNKEL (reference sequence). This CDR3 has 14 residues. The ends were cut back, 4 bases at V and 6 bases at J, with 15 bases in the middle. DNA of the CDR3: TGTGCCAGCAGCCCCCTTTGGGCCCGGGCTGAAGCTTTCTTT. Protein product: CASSPLWARAEAFF.

In DNA form, the CDR3 reads TGTGCCAGCAGCTTTACCCTTGGACTAGCGGGAGCCACAGATACGCAGTATTTT. Translated, it gives CASSFTLGLAGATDTQYF. The chain recombines TRBV7-8 with TRBJ2-3; the match to TRBD2 covers 13 bases. The germline V gene has CDR1 SGHVS and CDR2 FQNEAQ. The CDR3 consists of 18 residues. J gave up 2 bases and V 3 bases, and 8 bases lay outside the gene matches.

The chain joins TRBV6-5 to TRBJ2-5; tentatively, D is TRBD2 (6 bases). V lost 8 bases to trimming and J lost 6 bases, with 16 bases between them. CDR1 is MNHEY, CDR2 SVGAGI, per germline. This CDR3 has 13 amino acids. CDR3 protein: CASQPPSVQTQYF. CDR3 sequence (DNA): TGTGCCAGCCAGCCTCCTAGCGTTCAGACCCAGTACTTC.

The rearrangement links TRBV27 to TRBJ2-7; 10 nucleotides align to TRBD1. Unmatched junction bases numbered 9, after V lost 2 bases and J lost 2 bases. This CDR3 region has 17 residues. Germline CDR1 MNHEY, CDR2 SMNVEV (reference sequence). The CDR3 is CASSLTGTGVGPYEQYF. In DNA form, the CDR3 reads TGTGCCAGCAGTTTAACCGGGACAGGGGTCGGCCCCTACGAGCAGTACTTC.

The sample holds a few counts of this clonotype. The chain uses TRBV24-1 and TRBJ2-5, with D maybe TRBD1 (6 bases). The germline V gene encodes CDR1 KGHDR and CDR2 SFDVKD. The CDR3 is made up of 18 amino acids. Trimming removed 3 bases from V and 1 base from J, with 20 bases in between. Here the CDR3 DNA reads TGTGCCACCAGTGATGCCCTGGCCCATACAGGGTCCCAAGAGACCCAGTACTTC. This sequence encodes CATSDALAHTGSQETQYF.

This clonotype has ten or more counts. The V gene is TRBV24-1, the J gene TRBJ2-1, with 7 bases aligning to TRBD1. The CDR3 is made up of 15 amino acids. CDR1 is KGHDR, CDR2 SFDVKD, per germline. Trimming removed 7 bases from V and 2 bases from J; junction bases left unmatched: 7. The CDR3 spells CATRGPGQTYNEQFF. Written as DNA, the CDR3 is TGTGCCACCAGAGGTCCGGGACAGACCTACAATGAGCAGTTCTTC.

This clonotype came up many times. The chain is built from TRBV19 and TRBJ1-5, with 8 bases fitting TRBD1. The germline V gene has CDR1 LNHDA and CDR2 SQIVND (reference sequence). Losses at the gene ends were 6 bases for V and 4 bases for J; bases not matched to a gene: 14. CDR3 size: 17 residues. CDR3 protein: CASSGDPGTGLNQPQHF. CDR3 in DNA: TGTGCCAGTAGCGGAGACCCCGGGACAGGTCTTAATCAGCCCCAGCATTTT.

A word on this clonotype: It is unclear where the CDR3 begins or ends on the DNA, so no DNA is shown, and the CDR3 is as TCRdb lists it. The chain couples TRBV24-1 to TRBJ2-2. The CDR3 length equals 13 residues, ends included. Germline CDR1 KGHDR, CDR2 SFDVKD. The CDR3 sequence is CATSVPEAGELFF.

This clonotype has just a few counts. The chain couples TRBV6-5 to TRBJ1-1; the D gene is possibly TRBD1 (5 bases). Trimming removed 6 bases at V and 4 bases at J, with 15 bases between. Per germline, CDR1 MNHEY and CDR2 SVGAGI. CDR3 length equals 14 residues. This chain's CDR3 is CASSLGDGGTEAFF. The DNA of the CDR3 is TGTGCCAGCAGCCTAGGAGACGGGGGCACTGAAGCTTTCTTT.

This clonotype turned up a few times. The chain uses TRBV20-1 and TRBJ2-5; D remains ambiguous. This CDR3 region has 13 residues. Trimming left V 5 bases short and J 2 bases short, with 12 bases between. The germline gives CDR1 DFQATT, CDR2 SNEGSKA (reference sequence). The CDR3 region is CSADRWGQETQYF. The DNA of the CDR3 is TGCAGTGCTGACCGATGGGGTCAAGAGACCCAGTACTTC.

Many counts were recorded for this clonotype. The chain has TRBV20-1 and TRBJ1-5; a weak D match, TRBD1 (6 bases). From germline, CDR1 is DFQATT and CDR2 SNEGSKA (reference sequence). The CDR3 totals 13 residues. V was pared by 5 bases and J by 6 bases, with 14 bases between. CDR3 nucleotide sequence: TGCAGTGCTGGACAGAAGGAAGGTCAGCCCCAGCATTTT. This sequence encodes CSAGQKEGQPQHF.

This clonotype was detected ten times or more. The V and J genes are TRBV7-9 and TRBJ1-6; a weak D match, TRBD1 (5 bases). Germline V gene lookup returns CDR1 SEHNR and CDR2 FQNEAQ (reference sequence). The CDR3 totals 18 residues. Trimming stripped 1 base from V and 8 bases from J, with 21 bases between. The CDR3, as DNA: TGTGCCAGCAGCTTAGAGTCCACTGTGACAGTCAAACATTCACCCCTCCACTTT. Translating gives CASSLESTVTVKHSPLHF.

This clonotype was counted ten times or more. This chain links TRBV2 with TRBJ2-5; 7 nucleotides agree with TRBD1. V shed 5 bases, J shed 3 bases, and the junction held 3 bases outside the gene matches. This CDR3 has 13 amino acids. In germline, CDR1 is SNHLY, CDR2 FYNNEI. The CDR3 region has the DNA TGTGCCAGCAGTAGGGACAGTAAAGAGACCCAGTACTTC. It codes for CASSRDSKETQYF.

This clonotype has a count of ten or more. V is TRBV4-1 and J is TRBJ2-1; a possible D gene is TRBD2 (6 bases). Germline CDR1 and CDR2: MGHRA and YSYEKL. With 0 bases removed from V and 0 bases from J, the gap between germline ends came to 15 bases. The CDR3 is 18 residues long. The CDR3 coding sequence is TGCGCCAGCAGCCAAGATGGTGGTCTAGCGCACTCCTACAATGAGCAGTTCTTC. It codes for CASSQDGGLAHSYNEQFF.